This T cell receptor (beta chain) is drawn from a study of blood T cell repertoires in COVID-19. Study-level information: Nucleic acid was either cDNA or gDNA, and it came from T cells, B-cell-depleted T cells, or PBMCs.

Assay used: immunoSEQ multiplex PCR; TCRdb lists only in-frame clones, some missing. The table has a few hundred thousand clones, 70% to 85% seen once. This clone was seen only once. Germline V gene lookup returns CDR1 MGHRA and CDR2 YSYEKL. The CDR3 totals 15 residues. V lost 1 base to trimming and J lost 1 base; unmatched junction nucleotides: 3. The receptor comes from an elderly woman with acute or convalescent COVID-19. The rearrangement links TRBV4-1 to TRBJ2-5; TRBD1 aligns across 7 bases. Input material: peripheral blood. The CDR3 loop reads CASSQGGTAQETQYF. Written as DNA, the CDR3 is TGCGCCAGCAGCCAAGGGGGGACAGCCCAAGAGACCCAGTACTTC.